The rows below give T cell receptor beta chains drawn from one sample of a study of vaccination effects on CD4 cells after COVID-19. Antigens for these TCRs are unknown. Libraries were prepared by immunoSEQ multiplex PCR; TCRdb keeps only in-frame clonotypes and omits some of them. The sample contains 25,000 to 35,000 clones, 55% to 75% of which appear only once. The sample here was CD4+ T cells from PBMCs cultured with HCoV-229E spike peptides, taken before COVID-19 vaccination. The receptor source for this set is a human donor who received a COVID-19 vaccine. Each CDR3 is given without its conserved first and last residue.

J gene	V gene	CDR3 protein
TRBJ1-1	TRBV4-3	ASSRVRDQRAAF
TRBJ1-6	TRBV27	ASSLARIGTSTNSPLH
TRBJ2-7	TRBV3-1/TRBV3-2	ASSQDAGPYEQY
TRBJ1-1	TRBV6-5	ASRAPNTEAF
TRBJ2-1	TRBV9	ASSVGTSGANEQF
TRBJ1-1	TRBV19	ASSRRATEAF
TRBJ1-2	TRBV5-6	ASSRGVEAVTYYGYT
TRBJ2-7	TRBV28	ASSQNGLAALYEQY
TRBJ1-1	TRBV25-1	ASRETSTMNTEAF
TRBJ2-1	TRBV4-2	ASSQDTGDFYNEQF
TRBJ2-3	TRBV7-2	ASSLRASTDTQY
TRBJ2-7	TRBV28	ASSPPRGRSSYEQY
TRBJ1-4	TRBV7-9	ASSLGDRSTNEKLF
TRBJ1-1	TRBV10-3	AISESGNTEAF
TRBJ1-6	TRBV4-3	ASSPQGAAENSPLH
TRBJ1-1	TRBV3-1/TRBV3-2	ASSRLQGEVAF
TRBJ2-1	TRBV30	AWSRFRDRGSSSYNEQF
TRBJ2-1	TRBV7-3	ASSSTSGGLGEQF
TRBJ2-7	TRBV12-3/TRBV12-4	ASSSGQGYEQY
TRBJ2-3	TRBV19	ASSSIGGAVTDTQY
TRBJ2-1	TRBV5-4	ASSFIRVSRSYNEQF
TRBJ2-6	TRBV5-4	ASSSGGDRSGANVLT
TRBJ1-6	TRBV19	ASGPVSYNSPLH
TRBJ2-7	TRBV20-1	SAAQDYEQY
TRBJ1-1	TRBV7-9	ASSFSLNTEAF
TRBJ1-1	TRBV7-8	ASSTVGGEAF
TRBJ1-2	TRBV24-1	ATSTLTGSGGYT
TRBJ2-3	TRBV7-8	ASSFRGADTQY
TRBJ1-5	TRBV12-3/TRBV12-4	ASGVVPNQPQH
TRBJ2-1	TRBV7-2	ASSFEPYNEQF
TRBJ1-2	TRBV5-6	ASSLEGRANYGYT
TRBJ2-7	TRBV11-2	ASSLGFADRATYEQY
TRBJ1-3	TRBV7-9	ASSLKGSPGNTIY
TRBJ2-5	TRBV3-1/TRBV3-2	ASSLGIAGGASETQY
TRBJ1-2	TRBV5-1	ASSRDSELWRGV
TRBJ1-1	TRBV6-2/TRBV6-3	ASSLGTGAWEAF
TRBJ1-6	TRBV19	ASSNQGGNSPLH
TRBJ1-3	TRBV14	ASSPPVAPGNTIY
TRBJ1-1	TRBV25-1	ASSGDMNTEAF
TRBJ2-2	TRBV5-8	ASSLARKTGELF
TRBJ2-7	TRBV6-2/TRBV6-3	ASSEGHIYEQY